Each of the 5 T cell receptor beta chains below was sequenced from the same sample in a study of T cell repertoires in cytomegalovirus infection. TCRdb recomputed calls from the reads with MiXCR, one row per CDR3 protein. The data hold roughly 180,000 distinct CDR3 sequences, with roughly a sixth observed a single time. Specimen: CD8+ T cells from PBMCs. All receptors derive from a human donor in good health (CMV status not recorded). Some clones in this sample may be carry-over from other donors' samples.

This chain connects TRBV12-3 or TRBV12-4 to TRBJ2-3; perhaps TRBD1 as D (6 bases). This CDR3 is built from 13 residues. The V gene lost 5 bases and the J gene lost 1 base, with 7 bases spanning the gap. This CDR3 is CASSRTGTDTQYF. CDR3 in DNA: TGTGCCAGCAGTCGGACAGGCACAGATACGCAGTATTTT.

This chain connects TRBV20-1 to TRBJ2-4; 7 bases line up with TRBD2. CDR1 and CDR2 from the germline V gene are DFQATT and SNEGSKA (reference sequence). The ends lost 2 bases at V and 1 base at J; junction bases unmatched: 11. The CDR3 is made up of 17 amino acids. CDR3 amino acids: CSARYPTPAGAKNIQYF. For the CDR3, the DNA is TGCAGTGCTAGATACCCTACGCCAGCGGGGGCCAAAAACATTCAGTACTTC.

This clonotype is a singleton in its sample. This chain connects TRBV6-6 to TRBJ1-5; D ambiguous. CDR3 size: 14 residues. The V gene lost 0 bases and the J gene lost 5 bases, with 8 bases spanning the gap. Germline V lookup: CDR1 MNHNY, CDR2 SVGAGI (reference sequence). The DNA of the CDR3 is TGTGCCAGCAGTTACTCGACTGACGATCAGCCCCAGCATTTT. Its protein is CASSYSTDDQPQHF.

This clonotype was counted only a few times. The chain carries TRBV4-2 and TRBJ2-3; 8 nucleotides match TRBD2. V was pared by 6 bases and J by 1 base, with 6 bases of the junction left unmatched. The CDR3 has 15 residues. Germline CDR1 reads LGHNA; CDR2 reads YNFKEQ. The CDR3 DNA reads TGTGCCAGCAGGGCGGGGGGAGTGGGCACAGATACGCAGTATTTT. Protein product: CASRAGGVGTDTQYF.

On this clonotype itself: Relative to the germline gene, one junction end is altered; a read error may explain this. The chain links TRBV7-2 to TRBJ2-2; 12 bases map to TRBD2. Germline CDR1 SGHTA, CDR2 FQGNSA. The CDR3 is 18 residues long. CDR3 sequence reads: CVSSPPSGGVPNTGELFF. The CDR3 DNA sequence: TGTGTCAGCAGCCCCCCTAGCGGGGGGGTCCCGAACACCGGGGAGCTGTTTTTT.